Listed here is a single T cell receptor (beta chain). The antigen remains unidentified. The authors divided CD4+ cells into CD45RA+ naive and CD45RA-negative memory subsets. The table came from immunoSEQ multiplex PCR; TCRdb's copy has only in-frame clones and leaves some out. Among about 2.3 million clones listed, 85% to 95% were seen once. This CDR3 comprises 15 residues. Germline loops: CDR1 SGDLS, CDR2 YYNGEE. V was pared by 3 bases and J by 10 bases, with 15 bases of the junction left unmatched. The data stem from a study of shared clonotypes between healthy human individuals. Overall study results and limits: Estimated richness values were generally larger in naive subsets than in memory subsets. Shared across four donors were about 4.6% of the naive CD4 clonotypes. What limited the represented genetic and exposure-history diversity was the small number of donors.

V usage is TRBV9 and J usage is TRBJ2-7; 8 bases agree with TRBD2. The sequenced sample consisted of naive CD4+ T cells from PBMCs. Stated subset: CD45RA+ positively selected. This receptor was obtained from a man aged 18 to 30 in good health. Some clones in this sample may be carry-over from other donors' samples. CDR3 bases: TGTGCCAGCAGCGCCTCCCCTACTAGCGGCCAATTCCAGTACTTC. Protein: CASSASPTSGQFQYF.